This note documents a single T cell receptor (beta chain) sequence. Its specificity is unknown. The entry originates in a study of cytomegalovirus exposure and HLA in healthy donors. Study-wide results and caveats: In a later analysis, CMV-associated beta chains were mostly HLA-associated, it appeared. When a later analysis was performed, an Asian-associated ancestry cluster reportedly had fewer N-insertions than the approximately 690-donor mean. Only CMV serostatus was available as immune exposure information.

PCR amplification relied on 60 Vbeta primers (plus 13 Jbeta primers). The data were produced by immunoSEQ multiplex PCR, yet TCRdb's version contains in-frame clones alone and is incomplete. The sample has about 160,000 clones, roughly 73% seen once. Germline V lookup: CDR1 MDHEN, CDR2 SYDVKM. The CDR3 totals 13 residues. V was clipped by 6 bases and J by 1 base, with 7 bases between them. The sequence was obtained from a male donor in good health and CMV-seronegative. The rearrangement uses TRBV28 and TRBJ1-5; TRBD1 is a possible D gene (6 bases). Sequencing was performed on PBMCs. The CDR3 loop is CASRGASNQPQHF. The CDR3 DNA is TGTGCCAGCAGGGGGGCGAGCAATCAGCCCCAGCATTTT.